This T cell receptor (beta chain) was documented in a study of cytomegalovirus exposure and HLA in healthy donors. PCR employed 60 Vbeta and 13 Jbeta primers. The protocol was immunoSEQ multiplex PCR, while the TCRdb copy is restricted to in-frame clones and leaves out a portion. This table has around 130,000 clones, around 80% appearing once. In germline, CDR1 is MNHNY, CDR2 SVGAGI (reference sequence). This CDR3 contains 16 residues. V was pared by 0 bases and J by 1 base, with 10 bases between. The material sequenced was PBMCs. The chain links TRBV6-6 to TRBJ1-5; D call uncertain. The source of this sequence is a middle-aged woman in good health and CMV-seronegative. This chain's CDR3 is CASSYSSGGSNQPQHF. The DNA for the CDR3 is TGTGCCAGCAGTTACTCGTCGGGTGGAAGCAATCAGCCCCAGCATTTT.